The 26 T cell receptor beta chains presented below share a single source sample, sequenced in a study of shared clonotypes between healthy human individuals. Assay: immunoSEQ multiplex PCR; the TCRdb copy retains only in-frame clones and omits some. The repertoire holds over 850,000 clones, with 70% to 80% as singletons. The sequenced sample was memory CD4+ T cells from PBMCs. Documented subset: CD45RA-negative fraction. The receptors come from a man aged 18-30 years in good health. Some clones in this sample may be carry-over from other donors' samples.

The chain has TRBV5-6 and TRBJ2-1; TRBD1 matches at 8 bases. J lost 4 bases, V lost 4 bases, and 4 bases had no gene match. The CDR3 extends over 14 amino acids. The V gene's germline CDR1 is SGHDT and CDR2 YYEEEE. DNA for the CDR3: TGTGCCAGCAGCGGTTGGACAGGGTACAATGAGCAGTTCTTC. It translates to CASSGWTGYNEQFF.

This clone was recorded a few times. The chain has TRBV6-5 and TRBJ1-3; 7 bases are shared with TRBD1. The ends lost 0 bases at V and 3 bases at J; junction bases unmatched: 2. Germline CDR1 MNHEY, CDR2 SVGAGI. The CDR3 runs 15 residues. This chain's CDR3 is CASSYSTGNGNTIYF. The CDR3 DNA follows: TGTGCCAGCAGTTACTCGACAGGGAATGGAAACACCATATATTTT.

J is TRBJ2-7 and V is TRBV28; 7 nucleotides line up with TRBD2. V lost 4 bases and J lost 3; bases outside the gene matches: 6. Germline V gene lookup returns CDR1 MDHEN and CDR2 SYDVKM. This CDR3 spans 14 amino acids. The CDR3 coding sequence is TGTGCCAGCAGTTCCGGGACTAAAGACTACGAGCAGTACTTC. Residues: CASSSGTKDYEQYF.

V and J are TRBV7-3 and TRBJ1-1, with a weak D call TRBD1 (5 bases). CDR3 size: 13 residues. Trimming removed 5 bases at V and 8 bases at J, with 15 bases between. Germline V CDR1 and CDR2: SGHTA, FQGTGA. The CDR3 reads CASSHAVGEEAFF. The CDR3 DNA follows: TGTGCCAGCAGCCACGCAGTGGGGGAGGAAGCTTTCTTT.

As to this clone: Distinct nucleotide sequences in the sample also encode this CDR3. The CDR3 here is CASSVGYEQYF. In DNA form, the CDR3 reads TGTGCCAGCAGCGTGGGCTACGAGCAGTACTTC. V gene TRBV7-9 combines with J gene TRBJ2-7; D unclear. The germline V gene encodes CDR1 SEHNR and CDR2 FQNEAQ (reference sequence). The CDR3 contains 11 residues. V was shortened by 5 bases and J by 3 bases, with 5 bases between the two germline ends.

V and J are TRBV7-9 and TRBJ1-1, with D hard to call. The CDR3 length is 14 residues. V gave up 2 bases and J gave up 4 bases, with 11 bases separating them. Germline CDR1 is SEHNR and CDR2 is FQNEAQ (reference sequence). The DNA for the CDR3 is TGTGCCAGCAGCTTATTTGGGCGGAGCACTGAAGCTTTCTTT. The encoded protein is CASSLFGRSTEAFF.

The V call is TRBV6-6, the J call TRBJ1-2, with 7 bases lining up with TRBD1. In germline, CDR1 is MNHNY, CDR2 SVGAGI (reference sequence). The CDR3 loop spans 12 amino acids. J lost 5 bases, V lost 5 bases, and 2 bases had no gene match. This CDR3 reads CASSGQEYGYTF. CDR3 DNA: TGTGCCAGCAGTGGACAGGAGTATGGCTACACCTTC.

V gene TRBV11-3 combines with J gene TRBJ1-1, with no clear D. In germline, CDR1 is SGHNT, CDR2 YENEEA. The ends were cut back, 2 bases at V and 2 bases at J, with 6 bases in the middle. The CDR3 is 13 residues long. DNA for the CDR3: TGTGCCAGCAGCTTAAGAGAAAACACTGAAGCTTTCTTT. Its protein is CASSLRENTEAFF.

Concerning this clone: The sample contains more than one DNA sequence encoding this CDR3. The rearrangement links TRBV29-1 to TRBJ2-7; D is tentatively TRBD1 or TRBD2 (6 bases each). The CDR3 contains 11 residues. V was pared by 6 bases and J by 2 bases, with 8 bases between. Looked up from germline, CDR1 is SQVTM and CDR2 is ANQGSEA. CDR3 nucleotides: TGCAGCGTGGAGGGGGCCTACGAGCAGTACTTC. Translated, it gives CSVEGAYEQYF.

The chain combines TRBV10-3 with TRBJ2-2, with 8 bases aligning to TRBD2. CDR3 length: 16 amino acids. Germline V lookup: CDR1 ENHRY, CDR2 SYGVKD. The ends lost 6 bases at V and 4 bases at J; junction bases unmatched: 10. Here the CDR3 reads CAIRSSGGRATGELFF. The DNA of the CDR3 is TGTGCCATCAGGTCGTCGGGAGGGCGAGCCACCGGGGAGCTGTTTTTT.

The chain links TRBV5-1 to TRBJ2-3; unclear D gene. Trimming cost V 5 bases and J 4 bases, with 11 bases left between them. The V gene's germline CDR1 is SGHRS and CDR2 YFSETQ. This CDR3 is 13 amino acids long. As DNA, the CDR3 is TGCGCCAGCAGAACTAACAGAGCAGATACGCAGTATTTT. Its translation is CASRTNRADTQYF.

The chain recombines TRBV10-2 with TRBJ1-5, with a weak D call TRBD1 (5 bases). V lost 7 bases to trimming and J lost 2 bases, with 9 bases between them. The CDR3 is 13 residues long. Looked up from germline, CDR1 is WSHSY and CDR2 is SAAADI. CDR3 amino acids: CASTGGGNQPQHF. The CDR3 region has the DNA TGCGCCAGCACTGGAGGGGGCAATCAGCCCCAGCATTTT.

CDR3 DNA: TGTGCCAGCAGCTCCCCTACCCGGACAGGGGTAACCGGGGAGCTGTTTTTT. It specifies CASSSPTRTGVTGELFF. The chain employs TRBV5-4 and TRBJ2-2; 9 bases map to TRBD1. The germline gives CDR1 SGHNT, CDR2 YYREEE (reference sequence). Trimming removed 3 bases from V and 5 bases from J; junction bases left unmatched: 11. The CDR3 is 17 residues long.

Remarks on this clone: One end of the junction fails to match germline, which may point to a read error. V usage is TRBV2 and J usage is TRBJ2-7; TRBD1 is a possible D gene (6 bases). The CDR3 extends over 14 amino acids. Germline V gene data show CDR1 as SNHLY and CDR2 as FYNNEI. CDR3 sequence (DNA): TGTGCCAGCATCGAACAGGGCCCCTCCTCCGAGCAGTACTTC. Protein product: CASIEQGPSSEQYF. The complete variable domain, with remaining parts taken from reference TRBV2 and TRBJ2-7, reads EPEVTQTPSHQVTQMGQEVILRCVPISNHLYFYWYRQILGQKVEFLVSFYNNEISEKSEIFDDQFSVERPDGSNFTLKIRSTKLEDSAMYFCASIEQGPSSEQYFGPGTRLTVT.

Many counts were recorded for this clone. The sample has other DNA sequences that encode this CDR3 too. V and J are TRBV5-1 and TRBJ2-2; D may match TRBD1 or TRBD2 (5 bases each). The CDR3 is made up of 15 amino acids. Germline V gene lookup returns CDR1 SGHRS and CDR2 YFSETQ. The germline V and J ends were trimmed by 4 bases and 0 bases, with 10 bases remaining between them. The CDR3 sequence: CASSRGTANTGELFF. DNA of the CDR3: TGCGCCAGCAGCCGAGGGACGGCGAACACCGGGGAGCTGTTTTTT.

The rearrangement joins TRBV7-2 to TRBJ1-5, with D maybe TRBD1 (5 bases). V was clipped by 7 bases and J by 2 bases, with 15 bases between them. The CDR3 contains 15 residues. CDR1 is SGHTA, CDR2 FQGNSA, per germline. The CDR3 nucleotides are TGTGCCAGCACTCTTGGGGGGGTCGGCAATCAGCCCCAGCATTTT. It translates to CASTLGGVGNQPQHF. The full variable domain, completed using reference TRBV7-2 and TRBJ1-5, is GAGVSQSPSNKVTEKGKDVELRCDPISGHTALYWYRQSLGQGLEFLIYFQGNSAPDKSGLPSDRFSAERTGGSVSTLTIQRTQQEDSAVYLCASTLGGVGNQPQHFGDGTRLSIL.

The genes are TRBV5-1 and TRBJ2-1; D may be TRBD1 or TRBD2 (5 bases each). Germline V gene sequence: CDR1 SGHRS, CDR2 YFSETQ. This CDR3 region has 15 residues. V lost 3 bases and J lost 8, with 18 bases in between. CDR3 nucleotides: TGCGCCAGCAGCTCTGAGGGGTCCATATGGGATGAGCAGTTCTTC. Residues: CASSSEGSIWDEQFF.

Worth noting for this clone: Other nucleotide sequences from this sample produce the same CDR3. V is TRBV15 and J is TRBJ2-5, with a tentative D call TRBD2 (6 bases). Germline V lookup: CDR1 LNHNV, CDR2 YYDKDF (reference sequence). The CDR3 has 11 residues. Trimming cost V 6 bases and J 4 bases, with 6 bases left between them. As DNA, the CDR3 is TGTGCCACCAGGGGGGGAGAGACCCAGTACTTC. It yields the protein CATRGGETQYF.

A word on this clone: Distinct nucleotide sequences in the sample also encode this CDR3. V usage is TRBV5-6 and J usage is TRBJ2-7, with 11 bases that match TRBD2. The CDR3 runs 15 residues. V dropped 4 bases and J dropped 2; count of bases not matched to a gene: 5. Looked up from germline, CDR1 is SGHDT and CDR2 is YYEEEE. CDR3 coding DNA: TGTGCCAGCAGCCCTGGGACTAGCGGAACCTACGAGCAGTACTTC. Translated: CASSPGTSGTYEQYF.

This clone occurred once. This CDR3 is CASSMGWQETQYF. In DNA form, the CDR3 reads TGTGCCAGTAGTATGGGGTGGCAAGAGACCCAGTACTTC. J is TRBJ2-5 and V is TRBV19; D call uncertain. In germline, CDR1 is LNHDA, CDR2 SQIVND (reference sequence). Trimming took 3 bases from V and 2 from J, leaving 7 bases between them. The CDR3 is 13 residues long.

This rearrangement joins TRBV19 to TRBJ2-6; D remains unclear. CDR1 and CDR2 from the germline V gene are LNHDA and SQIVND (reference sequence). CDR3 length: 15 residues. V dropped 5 bases and J dropped 0 bases, with 8 bases sitting between them. CDR3 loop: CASSFQNSGANVLTF. DNA for the CDR3: TGTGCCAGTAGTTTCCAGAACTCTGGGGCCAACGTCCTGACTTTC.

V usage is TRBV29-1 and J usage is TRBJ1-4, with a weak D call TRBD1 (6 bases). Trimming took off 5 bases at V and 5 bases at J, with 12 bases between the two ends. The germline CDR1 and CDR2 sequences are SQVTM and ANQGSEA. CDR3 length: 13 amino acids. CDR3 nucleotides: TGCAGCGTTCCATGGGGGGCGAATGAAAAACTGTTTTTT. Amino acids: CSVPWGANEKLFF.

This chain joins TRBV5-1 and TRBJ2-1, with 11 bases identical to TRBD2. Germline V gene data show CDR1 as SGHRS and CDR2 as YFSETQ. Germline trimming cut 0 bases from V and 4 bases from J; bases unmatched to any gene: 3. The length of the CDR3 is 16 residues. The CDR3 nucleotides are TGCGCCAGCAGCTTGGTTCCTAGCGGGGGGTACAATGAGCAGTTCTTC. Protein: CASSLVPSGGYNEQFF.

This clone has just one count. In DNA, the CDR3 is TGTGCCTGGAGAGGTGGGAGGGCCGGTTATGGCACAGATACGCAGTATTTT. It specifies CAWRGGRAGYGTDTQYF. The gene calls are TRBV30 and TRBJ2-3; 7 bases align to TRBD2. After removal of 3 bases from V and 1 base from J, the junction contained 13 bases not matched to a gene. The CDR3 covers 17 residues. Germline-derived CDR1 and CDR2 are GTSNPN and SVGIG (reference sequence).

This clone was seen more than once but under ten times. V gene TRBV9 combines with J gene TRBJ1-3, with D possibly matching TRBD1 (5 bases). Trimming pared 6 bases from V and 8 bases from J, leaving 18 bases between. Germline V gene lookup returns CDR1 SGDLS and CDR2 YYNGEE. The CDR3 runs to 14 residues. This CDR3 is CASNPGGRGDTIYF. The CDR3 region has the DNA TGTGCCAGCAACCCGGGAGGAAGGGGTGACACCATATATTTT.

The rearrangement uses TRBV5-6 and TRBJ2-6; no definite D call. Trimming removed 4 bases from V and 0 bases from J, with 5 bases in between. Germline values: CDR1 SGHDT, CDR2 YYEEEE. The CDR3 loop spans 14 amino acids. The CDR3 sequence: CASSSASGANVLTF. The CDR3, as DNA: TGTGCCAGCAGCAGCGCCTCTGGGGCCAACGTCCTGACTTTC.